This is a list of T cell receptor beta chains from one sample in a study of blood T cell repertoires in COVID-19. Libraries were prepared by immunoSEQ multiplex PCR; TCRdb keeps only in-frame clonotypes and omits some of them. The sample includes a few hundred thousand clones, 65% to 90% of them seen just once. The specimen sequenced was PBMCs or T cells enriched from blood (not recorded which). These TCRs come from a woman aged 40-49 years with acute COVID-19. The CDR3 runs from the conserved cysteine through the conserved F or W. The order of the fields is V gene, J gene, clone size, D gene, CDR3 protein, CDR3 DNA. A D gene is named only where the DNA matches it firmly. Clone size is shown for a subset of rows, as once, few, many or a class of expanded clone.

>TRBV9|TRBJ2-1|-|TRBD2
CASSDGTSPTHYNEQFF
TGTGCCAGCAGCGACGGGACTAGCCCTACACACTACAATGAGCAGTTCTTC
>TRBV11-2|TRBJ2-1|once|TRBD2
CASSPKRELYNEQFF
TGTGCCAGCAGCCCAAAGCGGGAGCTCTACAATGAGCAGTTCTTC
>TRBV5-4|TRBJ1-2|-|TRBD1
CASSWDSQRSYGYTF
TGTGCCAGCAGCTGGGACAGCCAGCGGTCCTATGGCTACACCTTC
>TRBV9|TRBJ2-1|-|TRBD2
CASSALDSGFYNEQFF
TGTGCCAGCAGCGCCCTGGATAGCGGGTTCTACAATGAGCAGTTCTTC
>TRBV19|TRBJ1-4|-|-
CASSIGHSGEFDEKLFF
TGTGCCAGTAGTATAGGACATTCTGGCGAGTTCGATGAAAAACTGTTTTTT
>TRBV7-9|TRBJ2-1|once|-
CASSGLSTRRHNEQFF
TGTGCCAGCAGCGGACTGAGTACGCGGCGTCACAATGAGCAGTTCTTC
>TRBV28|TRBJ1-1|-|-
CASGAGMNTEAFF
TGTGCCAGTGGGGCAGGGATGAACACTGAAGCTTTCTTT
>TRBV19|TRBJ2-7|few|-
CASSISHRGGSYEQYF
TGTGCCAGTAGTATATCCCACAGGGGAGGCTCCTACGAGCAGTACTTC
>TRBV13|TRBJ2-1|once|TRBD1
CASSQIEGATSYNEQFF
TGTGCCAGCAGCCAAATTGAGGGGGCCACTAGCTACAATGAGCAGTTCTTC
>TRBV12-3/TRBV12-4|TRBJ1-1|-|-
CASSGDRLGGAFF
TGTGCCAGCAGTGGCGACAGGCTTGGGGGAGCTTTCTTT
>TRBV28|TRBJ2-7|-|-
CASSLVRAYEQYF
TGTGCCAGCAGTTTAGTCAGGGCATACGAGCAGTACTTC
>TRBV11-3|TRBJ2-3|-|-
CASSLSRDTDTQYF
TGTGCCAGCAGCTTATCACGGGACACAGATACGCAGTATTTT
>TRBV3-1/TRBV3-2|TRBJ1-4|-|-
CASSQMSGGGEKLFF
TGTGCCAGCAGCCAAATGTCGGGGGGTGGGGAAAAACTGTTTTTT
>TRBV18|TRBJ2-3|-|TRBD2
CASSPPSGGGTDTQYF
TGTGCCAGCTCACCCCCTAGCGGCGGGGGAACAGATACGCAGTATTTT
>TRBV19|TRBJ2-1|-|TRBD2
CASRTLAGGPNEQFF
TGTGCCAGTAGGACACTAGCGGGAGGGCCGAATGAGCAGTTCTTC
>TRBV4-2|TRBJ2-3|-|TRBD2
CASSLPAASGSTDTQYF
TGTGCCAGCAGCCTACCGGCAGCTAGCGGATCCACAGATACGCAGTATTTT